The rows below give T cell receptor beta chains drawn from one sample of a study of blood T cell repertoires in COVID-19. Profiling relied on immunoSEQ multiplex PCR, and the TCRdb table lists in-frame clones only, not all of them. The data contain about 250,000 clones, around four fifths of them singletons. What was sequenced was PBMCs or T cells enriched from blood (not recorded which). All receptors derive from a woman aged 40 to 50 who had been exposed to COVID-19. Each CDR3 is given with its conserved first and last residue. D genes are given only for firm matches. Not all rows give a size; the values are once, few, many and, for expanded clones, a class.

NA	TRBV28	TRBJ2-7	11	NA	TGTGCCAGCAGCCTCCGGGACGAGCAGTACTTC	CASSLRDEQYF
NA	TRBV30	TRBJ1-3	12	NA	TGTGCCTGGAGCCCCGCGGCAAACACCATATATTTT	CAWSPAANTIYF
few	TRBV7-9	TRBJ2-7	13	NA	TGTGCCAGCAGCTTTCAGGGGATGAACGAGCAGTACTTC	CASSFQGMNEQYF
NA	TRBV11-3	TRBJ1-1	12	TRBD1	TGTGCCAGCAGCACAGGGGGCACTGAAGCTTTCTTT	CASSTGGTEAFF
NA	TRBV2	TRBJ2-1	15	TRBD1	TGTGCCAGCCAGTTCTTGGGACAGGGGTCCAATGAGCAGTTCTTC	CASQFLGQGSNEQFF
NA	TRBV29-1	TRBJ1-2	16	NA	TGCAGCGTTGAAGCCCAACCCGACAGGTCCTTGAGGAGCTACACCTTC	CSVEAQPDRSLRSYTF
NA	TRBV7-8	TRBJ1-2	14	TRBD1	TGTGCCAGCAGCTACAGGGGGGAGGACTATGGCTACACCTTC	CASSYRGEDYGYTF
NA	TRBV5-1	TRBJ2-2	16	NA	TGCGCCAGCAGCTCACCGACAGGCCCAGGCACCGGGGAGCTGTTTTTT	CASSSPTGPGTGELFF
NA	TRBV4-1	TRBJ2-7	16	TRBD1	TGCGCCAGCAGCCAGGGAACAGGGGGCCTCTCCTACGAGCAGTACTTC	CASSQGTGGLSYEQYF
once	TRBV19	TRBJ2-3	16	TRBD2	TGTGCCAGTAGTATCCCGAGCGGGGGGAGTACAGATACGCAGTATTTT	CASSIPSGGSTDTQYF
NA	TRBV19	TRBJ1-4	17	NA	TGTGCCAGTAGTATCGGTACCGGTACCGCAACTAATGAAAAACTGTTTTTT	CASSIGTGTATNEKLFF
NA	TRBV2	TRBJ2-1	15	NA	TGTGCCAGCATGCTAGCGTACCGCTCCTACGATGAGCAGTTCTTC	CASMLAYRSYDEQFF
NA	TRBV11-2	TRBJ1-1	14	NA	TGTGCCAGCGGCGACAGTACTTCGAACACTGAAGCTTTCTTT	CASGDSTSNTEAFF
NA	TRBV9	TRBJ1-1	15	TRBD1	TGTGCCAGCAGCGTAGTGACAGGGGGTGGCACTGAAGCTTTCTTT	CASSVVTGGGTEAFF
NA	TRBV19	TRBJ1-3	15	NA	TGTGCCAGTAGTTGGGACACCTTCTCTGGAAACACCATATATTTT	CASSWDTFSGNTIYF
NA	TRBV5-4	TRBJ1-6	13	TRBD1	TGTGCCAGCAGCCTTCAGGGGGGTTCACCCCTCCACTTT	CASSLQGGSPLHF
NA	TRBV12-3/TRBV12-4	TRBJ1-6	13	NA	TGTGCCAGCAGCCCAGGGAGGGGCTCACCCCTCCACTTT	CASSPGRGSPLHF
NA	TRBV9	TRBJ2-7	11	NA	TGTGCCAGCAGCGCAGGTTACGAGCAGTACTTC	CASSAGYEQYF
NA	TRBV7-3	TRBJ2-1	16	NA	TGTGCCAGCAGCCCCGGGGGAGCGAGCTCCTACAATGAGCAGTTCTTC	CASSPGGASSYNEQFF
NA	TRBV2	TRBJ1-3	14	TRBD1	TGTGCCAGCAACCCGGACAGGGGAGGAAACACCATATATTTT	CASNPDRGGNTIYF
NA	TRBV4-1	TRBJ1-6	15	NA	TGCGCCAGCAGCCAAGATTTGGGGAGGACAAACCTACTCAACTTT	CASSQDLGRTNLLNF
NA	TRBV7-9	TRBJ2-1	17	NA	TGTGCCAGCAGCTTAGAGGTCATCCGGGAGTTATTCAATGAGCAGTTCTTC	CASSLEVIRELFNEQFF
NA	TRBV27	TRBJ2-1	15	NA	TGTGCCAGCAGTCTGGACAGAAATCTTGGCAATGAGCAGTTCTTC	CASSLDRNLGNEQFF
few	TRBV6-5	TRBJ1-3	16	NA	TGTGCCAGCAGTTACTCGACTTTCACCTCTGGAAACACCATATATTTT	CASSYSTFTSGNTIYF
NA	TRBV21-1	TRBJ1-5	17	NA	TGTGCCAGCAGCAAAAAGTGGGAGGGGATACATACTCAGCCCCAGCATTTT	CASSKKWEGIHTQPQHF
NA	TRBV7-2	TRBJ2-7	16	TRBD1	TGTGCCAGCAGCTTAGATTCGGGACAGGGTTCCTACGAGCAGTACTTC	CASSLDSGQGSYEQYF
NA	TRBV27	TRBJ2-6	16	NA	TGTGCCAGCAGTTTAGACACCACCCCCGGGGCCAACGTCCTGACTTTC	CASSLDTTPGANVLTF
NA	TRBV19	TRBJ2-7	16	TRBD1	TGTGCCAGTAGTAGGACGCAAGGGGGCGCAGTATGGGAGCAGTACTTC	CASSRTQGGAVWEQYF
NA	TRBV14	TRBJ2-5	17	NA	TGTGCCAGCAGCTCCCCGGCGGGCCGAATAGTGGCAGAGACCCAGTACTTC	CASSSPAGRIVAETQYF
NA	TRBV4-2	TRBJ2-2	17	NA	TGTGCCAGCAGCTCCGGCGGAGGGACGGTGGGGACCGGGGAGCTGTTTTTT	CASSSGGGTVGTGELFF
NA	TRBV9	TRBJ1-2	13	TRBD1	TGTGCCAGCAGCGTAGGGACAGGGAGCGGCTACACCTTC	CASSVGTGSGYTF
NA	TRBV4-1	TRBJ2-7	17	NA	TGCGCCAGCAGCCCCACTACCACGGGGGACCAAAGCTACGAGCAGTACTTC	CASSPTTTGDQSYEQYF
once	TRBV30	TRBJ2-2	15	TRBD1	TGTGCCTGGAGTCGGAACAGGGGTCGGAACGGGGAGCTGTTTTTT	CAWSRNRGRNGELFF
NA	TRBV5-1	TRBJ2-3	14	NA	TGCGCCAGCGCGCAGGCCAAGAGCACAGATACGCAGTATTTT	CASAQAKSTDTQYF
NA	TRBV5-1	TRBJ1-4	15	TRBD1	TGCGCCAGCAGCTCGTGGACAGGGAGGGATGAAAAACTGTTTTTT	CASSSWTGRDEKLFF
NA	TRBV11-1	TRBJ1-1	15	NA	TGTGCCAGCAGCTTAGCGGGACTGTTGGACACTGAAGCTTTCTTT	CASSLAGLLDTEAFF
NA	TRBV28	TRBJ1-3	12	NA	TGTGCCAGCAGTTCTCCTGGAAACACCATATATTTT	CASSSPGNTIYF
NA	TRBV10-1	TRBJ1-5	13	NA	TGCGCCAGCAGTGGACAGAGATGGAAGCCCCAGCATTTT	CASSGQRWKPQHF
NA	TRBV5-1	TRBJ1-6	16	TRBD1	TGCGCCAGCAGCGCCTATTCCGGGACAGGGAATTCACCCCTCCACTTT	CASSAYSGTGNSPLHF
NA	TRBV9	TRBJ1-1	14	TRBD1	TGTGCCAGCAGCGCCACAGGGGTAACTACCTCGGCTTTCTTT	CASSATGVTTSAFF
NA	TRBV7-9	TRBJ1-3	16	TRBD1	TGTGCCAGCAGCTTAGGGGACAGGGGACTTGGAAACACCATATATTTT	CASSLGDRGLGNTIYF
NA	TRBV7-2	TRBJ1-5	16	TRBD1	TGTGCCAGCAGCCCGAACAGGGGCGGAAATAATCAGCCCCAGCATTTT	CASSPNRGGNNQPQHF
NA	TRBV4-1	TRBJ2-7	15	TRBD1	TGCGCCAGCAGCCAAGAGGACAGGCCCAGCTACGAGCAGTACTTC	CASSQEDRPSYEQYF
NA	TRBV30	TRBJ1-6	18	NA	TGTGCCTGGAGGGGGGGGGACCCCCGGAGCTCCTATAATTCACCCCTCCACTTT	CAWRGGDPRSSYNSPLHF
once	TRBV18	TRBJ2-2	15	NA	TGTGCCAGCTCACTACAGGGTACTCGCACCGGGGAGCTGTTTTTT	CASSLQGTRTGELFF
NA	TRBV27	TRBJ1-6	13	NA	TGTGCCAGCAGTTCTCCAGGCAATTCACCCCTCCACTTT	CASSSPGNSPLHF
NA	TRBV7-3	TRBJ1-1	15	TRBD1	TGTGCCAGCAGCACCCGGACAGGAAGGAAAACTGAAGCTTTCTTT	CASSTRTGRKTEAFF